This TCR beta chain emerged from a study of OX40 agonist ivuxolimab in advanced cancers. In the study overall: Each patient was given ivuxolimab into a vein every 2 weeks, at 0.01 to 10 mg/kg.

Profiled with immunoSEQ multiplex PCR; TCRdb holds only in-frame clones, not every one. Of approximately 20,000 clones in the sample, around nine tenths were seen once. This CDR3 spans 15 amino acids. In germline, CDR1 is MNHEY, CDR2 SMNVEV (reference sequence). Between the trimmed V and J ends, which lost 5 bases and 2 bases, there was a span of 14 bases. The chain has TRBV27 and TRBJ2-3; D not certain. The receptor comes from an adult with an advanced solid tumor such as melanoma, head and neck, liver or kidney cancer. The specimen was CD4+ or CD8+ T cells sorted from blood, collected in a trial of the OX40 agonist ivuxolimab. This CDR3 is CASSTTRTDTDTQYF. The CDR3 DNA is TGTGCCAGCAGTACCACACGGACCGACACAGATACGCAGTATTTT.